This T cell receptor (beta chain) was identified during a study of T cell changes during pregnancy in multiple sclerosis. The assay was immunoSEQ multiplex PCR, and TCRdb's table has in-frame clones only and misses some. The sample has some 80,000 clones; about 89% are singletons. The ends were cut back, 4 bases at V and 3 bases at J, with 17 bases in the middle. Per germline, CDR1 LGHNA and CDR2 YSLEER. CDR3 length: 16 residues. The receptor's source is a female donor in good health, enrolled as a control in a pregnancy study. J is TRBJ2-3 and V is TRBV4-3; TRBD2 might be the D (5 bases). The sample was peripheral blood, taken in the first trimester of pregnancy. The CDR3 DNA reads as TGCGCCAGCAGCCTCGGATCCAGTTCGGGGACAGATACGCAGTATTTT. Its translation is CASSLGSSSGTDTQYF.